One sample yielded the 21 T cell receptor beta chains listed below, sequenced in a study of T cell responses to AZD1222 COVID-19 vaccine. The method was immunoSEQ multiplex PCR; TCRdb's version includes in-frame clones alone and lacks a portion of them. The table records roughly 43,000 clones, around 80% of them present only once. Sequences were derived from peripheral blood, sampled 28 days after the second dose of the MenACWY control vaccine. The receptors derive from an adult who received the MenACWY meningococcal vaccine as a control.

The chain's CDR3 is CAWSSGDNQPQHF. The CDR3 DNA reads as TGTGCCTGGAGTTCCGGTGACAATCAGCCCCAGCATTTT. The chain carries TRBV30 and TRBJ1-5; D is undetermined. V lost 2 bases to trimming and J lost 3 bases, with 8 bases between them. CDR1 GTSNPN and CDR2 SVGIG come from the germline V gene (reference sequence). This CDR3 has 13 residues.

The J gene is TRBJ2-3, the V gene TRBV2, with D tentatively TRBD1 (6 bases). Germline loops: CDR1 SNHLY, CDR2 FYNNEI. CDR3 length: 15 amino acids. V lost 4 bases, J lost 0 bases, and 11 bases lay in between. The CDR3 DNA sequence: TGTGCCAGCAGTGTACTAACAGGGAGCACAGATACGCAGTATTTT. This sequence encodes CASSVLTGSTDTQYF.

The chain joins TRBV2 to TRBJ1-6, with 8 bases fitting TRBD1. After removal of 7 bases from V and 7 bases from J, the junction contained 3 bases not matched to a gene. Germline loops: CDR1 SNHLY, CDR2 FYNNEI. The CDR3 is 13 amino acids. The CDR3 region has the DNA TGTGCCAGCACTGCAGGGGGCAATTCACCCCTCCACTTT. Translated, it gives CASTAGGNSPLHF.

The chain is built from TRBV7-9 and TRBJ2-5; either TRBD1 or TRBD2 may supply D (7 bases each). Germline-derived CDR1 and CDR2 are SEHNR and FQNEAQ (reference sequence). V was clipped by 5 bases and J by 1 base, with 17 bases between them. This CDR3 region has 16 residues. The CDR3 reads CASSPSRGGFQETQYF. The CDR3 nucleotides are TGTGCCAGCAGCCCCTCCAGGGGGGGATTCCAAGAGACCCAGTACTTC. Using reference TRBV7-9 and TRBJ2-5 for the parts outside the CDR3, the full variable domain is DTGVSQNPRHKITKRGQNVTFRCDPISEHNRLYWYRQTLGQGPEFLTYFQNEAQLEKSRLLSDRFSAERPKGSFSTLEIQRTEQGDSAMYLCASSPSRGGFQETQYFGPGTRLLVL.

The sample holds a few counts of this clone. This chain uses TRBV5-8 with TRBJ1-5, with TRBD1 as a possible D gene (6 bases). From germline, CDR1 is SGHTS and CDR2 YDEGEE. Deletions cut 0 bases from V and 0 bases from J, with 10 bases between. The CDR3 consists of 16 residues. This CDR3 is CASSLARGVSNQPQHF. The CDR3 DNA follows: TGTGCCAGCAGCTTGGCTAGGGGGGTTAGCAATCAGCCCCAGCATTTT.

The rearrangement links TRBV19 to TRBJ1-5, with D perhaps TRBD1 (5 bases). V lost 3 bases to trimming and J lost 2 bases, with 14 bases between them. This CDR3 region has 16 residues. Germline V CDR1 and CDR2: LNHDA, SQIVND (reference sequence). The CDR3: CASSIFREVGNQPQHF. DNA for the CDR3: TGTGCCAGTAGTATCTTCAGGGAGGTGGGCAATCAGCCCCAGCATTTT.

CDR3 sequence reads: CAISDAGANTEAFF. CDR3 nucleotides: TGTGCCATCAGTGATGCCGGGGCGAACACTGAAGCTTTCTTT. This chain joins TRBV10-3 and TRBJ1-1; tentative D call: TRBD1 (5 bases). The CDR3 consists of 14 residues. Germline V CDR1 and CDR2: ENHRY, SYGVKD. The germline V and J ends were trimmed by 3 bases and 1 base, with 9 bases remaining between them.

As concerns this clone: Sequence at one end of the junction differs from germline and may be a read error. J is TRBJ1-5 and V is TRBV6-1; D unclear. Germline CDR1 and CDR2: MNHNS and SASEGT. This CDR3 contains 13 residues. CDR3 bases: TGTGCCAGCAGGGAAGGGTTGAATCAGCCCCAGCATTTT. Translated: CASREGLNQPQHF.

The CDR3 is CASSSPGTSGTSYNEQFF. CDR3 in DNA: TGTGCCAGCAGTTCTCCCGGGACTAGCGGGACCTCCTACAATGAGCAGTTCTTC. The gene calls are TRBV27 and TRBJ2-1, with 13 bases lining up with TRBD2. Per the germline V gene, CDR1 is MNHEY and CDR2 is SMNVEV (reference sequence). This CDR3 comprises 18 residues. Unmatched junction bases numbered 6, after V lost 4 bases and J lost 0 bases.

This sequence joins TRBV25-1 and TRBJ2-5; 7 bases map to TRBD1. The CDR3 is 12 residues long. The germline CDR1 and CDR2 sequences are MGHDK and SYGVNS. V was clipped by 4 bases and J by 9 bases; unmatched bases: 5. CDR3: CASSVQGWAQYF. The CDR3 DNA reads TGTGCCAGCAGTGTACAGGGGTGGGCCCAGTACTTC.

This clone was counted once. The rearrangement uses TRBV7-8 and TRBJ1-5; D gene unclear. Germline values: CDR1 SGHVS, CDR2 FQNEAQ. CDR3 length: 15 amino acids. V was clipped by 5 bases and J by 0 bases, with 11 bases between them. This CDR3 is CASSPRRDSNQPQHF. CDR3 sequence (DNA): TGTGCCAGCAGCCCCAGGAGAGATAGCAATCAGCCCCAGCATTTT.

The chain employs TRBV15 and TRBJ1-6; possible D gene TRBD1, 5 bases. Germline V CDR1 and CDR2: LNHNV, YYDKDF (reference sequence). The CDR3 totals 18 residues. The V end lost 0 bases, the J end lost 6 bases, and 18 bases lay between the germline ends. The CDR3 protein is CATSRDLQAAKSNSPLHF. As DNA, the CDR3 is TGTGCCACCAGCAGAGACCTACAGGCTGCGAAGTCTAATTCACCCCTCCACTTT.

J is TRBJ1-1 and V is TRBV12-3 or TRBV12-4; a possible D gene is TRBD1 (5 bases). CDR3 length: 13 residues. The V gene lost 6 bases and the J gene lost 6 bases, with 14 bases spanning the gap. The CDR3 spells CASSPRMGAEAFF. CDR3 bases: TGTGCCAGCAGCCCCCGGATGGGGGCTGAAGCTTTCTTT.

The genes are TRBV9 and TRBJ2-7, with 8 bases identical to TRBD1. The V segment lost 8 bases and the J segment 0 bases; nucleotides outside the gene matches: 1. The germline V gene encodes CDR1 SGDLS and CDR2 YYNGEE. CDR3 length: 12 residues. This CDR3 reads CARGTGSYEQYV. In nucleotides, the CDR3 is TGTGCCAGAGGGACAGGCTCCTACGAGCAGTACGTC.

This clone has only one observation. The CDR3: CASSGPPRALTGGTEAFF. The DNA for the CDR3 is TGTGCCAGCAGCGGGCCCCCCCGGGCACTCACAGGTGGGACTGAAGCTTTCTTT. The V call is TRBV9, the J call TRBJ1-1; perhaps TRBD1 as D (5 bases). The CDR3 is 18 residues long. The germline V gene has CDR1 SGDLS and CDR2 YYNGEE. V dropped 3 bases and J dropped 5 bases, with 26 bases sitting between them.

The rearrangement uses TRBV30 and TRBJ2-1; 9 bases match TRBD2. Germline CDR1 is GTSNPN and CDR2 is SVGIG (reference sequence). The CDR3 length is 13 residues. J was trimmed by 9 bases and V by 6 bases; bases with no gene match: 9. The CDR3 reads CACGLARVGEQFF. CDR3 in DNA: TGTGCCTGCGGACTAGCGCGGGTGGGTGAGCAGTTCTTC.

This rearrangement joins TRBV6-6 to TRBJ1-4, with 7 bases fitting TRBD1. CDR3 size: 19 residues. The germline V gene has CDR1 MNHNY and CDR2 SVGAGI (reference sequence). V was pared by 5 bases and J by 0 bases, with 15 bases of the junction left unmatched. The CDR3: CASSHPQGHRGATNEKLFF. The CDR3 DNA sequence: TGTGCCAGCAGTCACCCTCAGGGACACAGGGGTGCAACTAATGAAAAACTGTTTTTT.

This clone has a handful of counts. The rearrangement links TRBV5-6 to TRBJ1-3, with no clear D. V gave up 3 bases and J gave up 1 base, with 11 bases separating them. The CDR3 is 15 amino acids. In germline, CDR1 is SGHDT, CDR2 YYEEEE. CDR3 in DNA: TGTGCCAGCAGCTCCCTCGGAGGGTCTGGAAACACCATATATTTT. Encoded protein: CASSSLGGSGNTIYF.

This clone occurred once. The chain has TRBV5-1 and TRBJ2-2, with D possibly matching TRBD2 (6 bases). The germline gives CDR1 SGHRS, CDR2 YFSETQ. V lost 3 bases and J lost 7, with 13 bases in between. This CDR3 comprises 14 residues. The CDR3 sequence: CASSSDSGVGELFF. CDR3 bases: TGCGCCAGCAGCTCCGACTCGGGGGTCGGGGAGCTGTTTTTT.

V usage is TRBV2 and J usage is TRBJ1-1; the match to TRBD1 covers 7 bases. With V trimmed by 2 bases and J by 1 base, 1 base remained unmatched. The CDR3 runs to 14 residues. Germline loops: CDR1 SNHLY, CDR2 FYNNEI. The CDR3 protein is CASSEYRGNTEAFF. The CDR3 DNA follows: TGTGCCAGCAGTGAATACAGGGGGAACACTGAAGCTTTCTTT.

This rearrangement joins TRBV9 to TRBJ2-1, with D perhaps TRBD1 (6 bases). CDR3 length: 15 amino acids. Germline values: CDR1 SGDLS, CDR2 YYNGEE. The V end was cut by 3 bases, the J end by 0 bases, with 10 bases between. The DNA for the CDR3 is TGTGCCAGCAGCGCTACAGGGACCTCCTACAATGAGCAGTTCTTC. As protein: CASSATGTSYNEQFF. Complete variable domain (other parts from reference TRBV9 and TRBJ2-1): DSGVTQTPKHLITATGQRVTLRCSPRSGDLSVYWYQQSLDQGLQFLIQYYNGEERAKGNILERFSAQQFPDLHSELNLSSLELGDSALYFCASSATGTSYNEQFFGPGTRLTVL.